Below, 27 T cell receptor beta chains from the same sample are listed, as sequenced in a study of blood T cells in healthy people across ages. It was with a sample-barcoded 5' primer and a J-beta primer mix that a second PCR of roughly 6 to 11 cycles was run. Using its own MiXCR run on the 5' RACE reads, TCRdb lists one record per CDR3 protein. The table shows 920,000 or so distinct CDR3 sequences, with 35% to 50% occurring only once. The source material was blood. The receptors were sampled from a woman in her sixties or seventies in good health.

As to this clonotype: A much bigger clone sits one base away, suggesting this may be a read error. The genes are TRBV9 and TRBJ2-1, with 7 bases aligning to TRBD1. Germline trimming cut 7 bases from V and 8 bases from J; bases unmatched to any gene: 12. Germline lookup yields CDR1 SGDLS and CDR2 YYNGEE. The CDR3 totals 14 residues. The CDR3 nucleotides read TGTGCCAGCGGCTTCAGGGGGTCTGTCGATGAGCAGTTCTTC. Protein product: CASGFRGSVDEQFF.

The chain employs TRBV3-1 and TRBJ2-7; D gene unclear. CDR3 size: 14 residues. The V gene lost 2 bases and the J gene lost 1 base, with 9 bases spanning the gap. Germline lookup yields CDR1 LGHDT and CDR2 YNNKEL (reference sequence). In nucleotides, the CDR3 is TGTGCCAGCAGCCAACGGGCAGGTTCCTACGAGCAGTACTTC. This encodes CASSQRAGSYEQYF.

In nucleotides, the CDR3 is TGTGCCAGCAGCCGTATCAGGGGACCCACCTACGAGCAGTACTTC. Its translation: CASSRIRGPTYEQYF. The chain recombines TRBV4-2 with TRBJ2-7, with a weak D call TRBD1 (6 bases). V dropped 4 bases and J dropped 2 bases, with 15 bases sitting between them. CDR3 length: 15 residues. Looked up from germline, CDR1 is LGHNA and CDR2 is YNFKEQ.

This chain's CDR3 is CASSRAEGTADTQYF. In DNA, the CDR3 is TGCGCCAGCAGCAGAGCGGAGGGAACTGCGGATACGCAGTATTTT. The J gene is TRBJ2-3, the V gene TRBV4-1; D might be TRBD2 (6 bases). The germline V gene has CDR1 MGHRA and CDR2 YSYEKL. Trimming stripped 5 bases from V and 6 bases from J, with 18 bases between. The CDR3 is made up of 15 amino acids.

CDR3 DNA sequence: TGTGCCAGCAGAAACGGAGGGCAGGGAAGGACAGATACGCAGTATTTT. Encoded protein: CASRNGGQGRTDTQYF. The chain has TRBV3-1 and TRBJ2-3; maybe TRBD2 (6 bases). This CDR3 comprises 16 residues. CDR1 is LGHDT, CDR2 YNNKEL, per germline (reference sequence). The germline V and J ends were trimmed by 6 bases and 3 bases, with 19 bases remaining between them.

The chain has TRBV6-5 and TRBJ2-3; no firm D call. This CDR3 is 15 amino acids long. Germline loops: CDR1 MNHEY, CDR2 SVGAGI. V was cut by 0 bases and J by 5 bases, with 12 bases left in between. The CDR3 DNA follows: TGTGCCAGCAGTTACTCGAGTCTTAGAGGAGATACGCAGTATTTT. Protein: CASSYSSLRGDTQYF.

This clonotype was observed once. This CDR3 is CASSSSQGKETQYF. The CDR3 DNA reads as TGTGCCAGCAGTTCAAGTCAGGGAAAAGAGACCCAGTACTTC. The chain links TRBV12-3 or TRBV12-4 to TRBJ2-5, with D maybe TRBD1 (5 bases). Trimming stripped 4 bases from V and 3 bases from J, with 12 bases between. The CDR3 runs 14 residues.

This chain joins TRBV27 and TRBJ2-7; TRBD2 might be the D (5 bases). The CDR3 spans 15 residues. V lost 1 base and J lost 2, with 12 bases in between. Germline assignment: CDR1 MNHEY and CDR2 SMNVEV (reference sequence). The CDR3 DNA sequence: TGTGCCAGCAGTTTATTGGCGGGCCTTACCTACGAGCAGTACTTC. As protein: CASSLLAGLTYEQYF.

This clonotype was found a few times. The chain uses TRBV13 and TRBJ2-7, with 8 bases lining up with TRBD2. Germline CDR1 PRHDT, CDR2 FYEKMQ (reference sequence). Trimming cost V 5 bases and J 6 bases; bases outside gene matches: 6. The CDR3 is 13 amino acids. The CDR3 coding sequence is TGTGCCAGCAGCCCAATAGCGGGAATCGAGCAGTACTTC. Protein sequence: CASSPIAGIEQYF. The full variable domain, completed using reference TRBV13 and TRBJ2-7, is AAGVIQSPRHLIKEKRETATLKCYPIPRHDTVYWYQQGPGQDPQFLISFYEKMQSDKGSIPDRFSAQQFSDYHSELNMSSLELGDSALYFCASSPIAGIEQYFGPGTRLTVT.

This chain uses TRBV29-1 with TRBJ2-1; D call uncertain. The J call could be wrong; TRBJ2-7 is a better fit for the DNA end. The germline CDR1 and CDR2 sequences are SQVTM and ANQGSEA. This CDR3 is 14 amino acids long. For the CDR3, the DNA is TGCAGCGTCGTAGAGTCAAGCTCCTACAATGAGCAGTACTTC. Protein: CSVVESSSYNEQYF.

This clonotype was seen once. This chain joins TRBV7-9 and TRBJ2-7; the D is unclear. The CDR3 is 14 residues long. V lost 5 bases and J 2 bases, leaving 13 bases between the germline ends. The germline CDR1 and CDR2 sequences are SEHNR and FQNEAQ (reference sequence). This chain's CDR3 is CASSPQELTYEQYF. As DNA, the CDR3 is TGTGCCAGCAGCCCTCAGGAGCTTACCTACGAGCAGTACTTC.

This clonotype occurred a few times. V is TRBV29-1 and J is TRBJ2-7; 10 bases match TRBD2. V shed 4 bases, J shed 2 bases, and the junction held 8 bases outside the gene matches. This CDR3 spans 15 amino acids. Germline V gene sequence: CDR1 SQVTM, CDR2 ANQGSEA. The CDR3 loop reads CSVAELAGVPYEQYF. The DNA of the CDR3 is TGCAGCGTTGCGGAGCTAGCGGGAGTCCCCTACGAGCAGTACTTC.

The chain uses TRBV29-1 and TRBJ2-4; the match to TRBD1 covers 9 bases. Judging by the DNA end, TRBJ2-7 fits better; the J call may be wrong. The CDR3 sequence is 13 residues long. CDR1 and CDR2 from the germline V gene are SQVTM and ANQGSEA. The chain's CDR3 is CSVRTGVQTEQYF. The CDR3 DNA sequence: TGCAGCGTCCGGACAGGGGTTCAAACCGAGCAGTACTTC.

The rearrangement joins TRBV5-1 to TRBJ2-3; tentatively, D is TRBD2 (6 bases). The V gene lost 2 bases and the J gene lost 0 bases, with 19 bases spanning the gap. This CDR3 has 18 amino acids. The germline V gene encodes CDR1 SGHRS and CDR2 YFSETQ. CDR3 sequence: CASSFPVSGGVSTDTQYF. In DNA form, the CDR3 reads TGCGCCAGCAGCTTCCCCGTATCCGGCGGGGTAAGCACAGATACGCAGTATTTT.

This clonotype was seen more than once but under ten times. Written as DNA, the CDR3 is TGTGCCAGCAGCTTCGGACAGGCGGGGGCCAACGTCCTGACTTTC. This codes for CASSFGQAGANVLTF. The chain has TRBV13 and TRBJ2-6, with TRBD1 matching 7 bases. The CDR3 is 15 residues long. Germline V lookup: CDR1 PRHDT, CDR2 FYEKMQ (reference sequence). V dropped 3 bases and J dropped 4; count of bases not matched to a gene: 3.

Concerning this clonotype itself: The junction departs from the called germline gene at one end, perhaps through a read error. The chain uses TRBV7-9 and TRBJ2-1, with 9 bases that match TRBD1. The length of the CDR3 is 19 residues. CDR1 and CDR2 from the germline V gene are SEHNR and FQNEAQ (reference sequence). CDR3 sequence reads: CVSSLPNPGQGPTHNEQFF. CDR3 sequence (DNA): TGTGTCAGCAGCTTGCCTAACCCGGGACAGGGCCCGACCCACAATGAGCAGTTCTTC.

The chain couples TRBV27 to TRBJ1-6; 7 bases agree with TRBD1. Germline V gives CDR1 MNHEY, CDR2 SMNVEV (reference sequence). The V segment lost 3 bases and the J segment 8 bases; nucleotides outside the gene matches: 1. CDR3 length equals 13 residues. CDR3 residues: CASSFDRDSPLHF. CDR3 DNA: TGTGCCAGCAGTTTTGACAGGGATTCACCCCTCCACTTT.

The V and J genes are TRBV13 and TRBJ2-3, with D possibly TRBD1 on 5 matching bases. Trimming took 2 bases from V and 4 from J, leaving 10 bases between them. The CDR3 spans 14 residues. In germline, CDR1 is PRHDT, CDR2 FYEKMQ (reference sequence). DNA of the CDR3: TGTGCCAGCAGCTTACTTCCAGGGTCAGATACGCAGTATTTT. It translates to CASSLLPGSDTQYF.

V usage is TRBV12-3 or TRBV12-4 and J usage is TRBJ2-1; TRBD2 is a possible D gene (7 bases). This CDR3 region has 15 residues. The V end was cut by 2 bases, the J end by 7 bases, with 15 bases between. The CDR3 DNA is TGTGCCAGCAGTTTATCGGGGGGCGCGGGGAATGAGCAGTTCTTC. This codes for CASSLSGGAGNEQFF.

This chain links TRBV5-6 with TRBJ2-4; 12 positions agree with TRBD2. After removal of 4 bases from V and 3 bases from J, the junction contained 8 bases not matched to a gene. The CDR3 sequence is 17 residues long. Germline V gives CDR1 SGHDT, CDR2 YYEEEE. The CDR3 bases are TGTGCCAGCAGCCTCCGGACTAGCGGGAAGGTCAAAAACATTCAGTACTTC. Translated, it gives CASSLRTSGKVKNIQYF.

This clonotype was seen a handful of times. The CDR3 is CASSSLAGVYNEQFF. The DNA for the CDR3 is TGTGCCAGCAGTTCACTAGCGGGGGTATACAATGAGCAGTTCTTC. The genes are TRBV27 and TRBJ2-1; 11 bases agree with TRBD2. Germline lookup yields CDR1 MNHEY and CDR2 SMNVEV (reference sequence). The CDR3 extends over 15 amino acids. V was pared by 4 bases and J by 4 bases, with 3 bases of the junction left unmatched.

This clonotype has a handful of counts. The chain links TRBV6-5 to TRBJ2-4, with no clear D. Trimming cost V 1 base and J 1 base, with 17 bases left between them. Germline-derived CDR1 and CDR2 are MNHEY and SVGAGI. The CDR3 extends over 18 amino acids. The DNA of the CDR3 is TGTGCCAGCAGTTACTTTACCGCTAACGAAATGGCCAAAAACATTCAGTACTTC. It codes for CASSYFTANEMAKNIQYF.

This clonotype was seen only a few times. V and J are TRBV20-1 and TRBJ2-3; TRBD2 is a possible D gene (6 bases). CDR3 length equals 15 residues. Looked up from germline, CDR1 is DFQATT and CDR2 is SNEGSKA (reference sequence). V was shortened by 7 bases and J by 0 bases, with 17 bases between the two germline ends. CDR3 nucleotide sequence: TGCAGTGGGGGTGGAGGACTACTTAGCACAGATACGCAGTATTTT. This gives the protein CSGGGGLLSTDTQYF.

The chain couples TRBV6-1 to TRBJ1-5, with 7 bases identical to TRBD1. The CDR3 extends over 15 amino acids. The V segment lost 0 bases and the J segment 4 bases; nucleotides outside the gene matches: 3. CDR1 and CDR2 (germline): MNHNS, SASEGT. CDR3 amino acids: CASSEAVQGNQPQHF. CDR3 in DNA: TGTGCCAGCAGTGAAGCCGTACAGGGGAATCAGCCCCAGCATTTT.

This clonotype showed up just a few times. V usage is TRBV7-2 and J usage is TRBJ2-7; D ambiguous. This CDR3 has 14 residues. Trimming removed 3 bases at V and 3 bases at J, with 12 bases between. Germline CDR1 reads SGHTA; CDR2 reads FQGNSA. This chain's CDR3 is CASSFGRRYYEQYF. DNA for the CDR3: TGTGCCAGCAGCTTCGGGCGCAGGTACTACGAGCAGTACTTC.

The chain uses TRBV5-1 and TRBJ2-3, with 12 positions matching TRBD2. With V trimmed by 4 bases and J by 0 bases, 6 bases remained unmatched. Germline CDR1 is SGHRS and CDR2 is YFSETQ. The CDR3 extends over 17 amino acids. DNA for the CDR3: TGCGCCAGCAGCAACCGAGGACTAGCGGGGAGCACAGATACGCAGTATTTT. Translating it yields CASSNRGLAGSTDTQYF.

This clonotype was observed a handful of times. The chain couples TRBV5-1 to TRBJ2-7; 8 nucleotides line up with TRBD1. Germline CDR1 SGHRS, CDR2 YFSETQ. The CDR3 runs 15 residues. With 4 bases clipped from V and 6 bases from J, the junction kept 12 bases outside the gene matches. The CDR3 DNA reads as TGCGCCAGCAGCCCAGACGGACAGGGAGGTAGCGAGCAGTACTTC. Its protein product is CASSPDGQGGSEQYF. Filled out from reference TRBV5-1 and TRBJ2-7, the complete variable domain reads KAGVTQTPRYLIKTRGQQVTLSCSPISGHRSVSWYQQTPGQGLQFLFEYFSETQRNKGNFPGRFSGRQFSNSRSEMNVSTLELGDSALYLCASSPDGQGGSEQYFGPGTRLTVT.